This TCR beta chain was identified during a study of blood T cell repertoires in COVID-19. Profiled with immunoSEQ multiplex PCR; TCRdb holds only in-frame clones, not every one. The data show over 200,000 clones, with less than 90% seen just once and 1.5% to 2% held by the top ten. Trimming pared 4 bases from V and 9 bases from J, leaving 10 bases between. In germline, CDR1 is SEHNR, CDR2 FQNEAQ (reference sequence). This CDR3 has 13 amino acids. The chain employs TRBV7-9 and TRBJ1-6, with D possibly TRBD1 on 5 matching bases. Sequencing was done on a sample of peripheral blood. The clonotype was recovered from a man between 40 and 49 years old with active or convalescent COVID-19. The CDR3 is CASSSTVASPLHF. DNA of the CDR3: TGTGCCAGCAGCTCGACAGTGGCTTCACCCCTCCACTTT.